The 7 T cell receptor beta chains reported below all come from one sample, sequenced in a study of beta chain features in type 1 diabetes. The whole isolated RNA underwent reverse transcription, so sequencing captured expressed TCRB transcripts. This table comes from immunoSEQ multiplex PCR, and its TCRdb copy is limited to in-frame clones, with some not included. The sample yields some 99,000 clones, 40% seen once. Specimen: stem cell memory CD4+ T cells from blood. These receptors all come from a woman aged 18-30 years in good health.

This sequence joins TRBV30 and TRBJ2-3; unclear D gene. This CDR3 comprises 12 residues. V lost 1 base and J lost 7, with 9 bases in between. Germline loops: CDR1 GTSNPN, CDR2 SVGIG (reference sequence). The CDR3 spells CAWSDSSYTQYF. DNA of the CDR3: TGTGCCTGGAGTGATAGTTCATATACGCAGTATTTT.

The chain combines TRBV25-1 with TRBJ2-7, with 9 bases lining up with TRBD1. J lost 2 bases, V lost 7 bases, and 9 bases had no gene match. This CDR3 spans 15 amino acids. Germline V gives CDR1 MGHDK, CDR2 SYGVNS. The CDR3 DNA follows: TGTGCCAGCATCCCTCCCGGGACAGGGACCTACGAGCAGTACTTC. This translates into CASIPPGTGTYEQYF.

The chain couples TRBV28 to TRBJ2-1; 12 nucleotides line up with TRBD2. Germline V gives CDR1 MDHEN, CDR2 SYDVKM. Germline trimming cut 4 bases from V and 4 bases from J; bases unmatched to any gene: 2. CDR3 size: 15 residues. The CDR3 region is CASSSTSGRYNEQFF. The CDR3 nucleotides are TGTGCCAGCAGTTCCACTAGCGGGAGGTACAATGAGCAGTTCTTC.

V and J are TRBV15 and TRBJ2-1; D is undetermined. Trimming removed 4 bases at V and 3 bases at J, with 16 bases between. CDR1 is LNHNV, CDR2 YYDKDF, per germline (reference sequence). CDR3 length: 16 amino acids. The CDR3 coding sequence is TGTGCCACCAGCAACCTTGACTCGCGAATCTACAATGAGCAGTTCTTC. Translated: CATSNLDSRIYNEQFF.

The chain carries TRBV18 and TRBJ1-2; maybe TRBD1 (6 bases). The CDR3 contains 14 residues. Germline assignment: CDR1 KGHSH and CDR2 LQKENI. Trimming pared 0 bases from V and 8 bases from J, leaving 13 bases between. The CDR3 loop reads CASSPPSTGGGYTF. For the CDR3, the DNA is TGTGCCAGCTCACCACCCTCGACAGGCGGGGGCTACACCTTC. Variable domain in full (rest from reference TRBV18 and TRBJ1-2): NAGVMQNPRHLVRRRGQEARLRCSPMKGHSHVYWYRQLPEEGLKFMVYLQKENIIDESGMPKERFSAEFPKEGPSILRIQQVVRGDSAAYFCASSPPSTGGGYTFGSGTRLTVV.

V usage is TRBV19 and J usage is TRBJ2-1; TRBD1 matches at 10 bases. Trimming at V came to 3 bases and at J to 9 bases, leaving 11 bases not matched to a gene. The CDR3 sequence is 16 residues long. Germline CDR1 is LNHDA and CDR2 is SQIVND (reference sequence). The CDR3 nucleotides read TGTGCCAGTAGTATCCCCCGGGGACAGGGGAGGGGTGAGCAGTTCTTC. It specifies CASSIPRGQGRGEQFF.

This clone showed up just a few times. The chain couples TRBV11-2 to TRBJ2-5, with TRBD1 matching over 8 bases. The CDR3 loop spans 14 amino acids. V was pared by 5 bases and J by 5 bases, with 7 bases of the junction left unmatched. Germline V gene data show CDR1 as SGHAT and CDR2 as FQNNGV. CDR3 amino acids: CASSLGTGGETQYF. Here the CDR3 DNA reads TGTGCCAGCAGCCTAGGGACAGGCGGCGAGACCCAGTACTTC.